The 17 T cell receptor beta chains given below trace back to one sample, sequenced in a study of tissue T cells after allogeneic stem cell transplantation. Time point reported: mouse harvest day 7 after allogeneic transplant. Tail vein injection delivered 10^7 T-cell-depleted bone marrow cells and 10^6 splenic CD5+ T cells. Assay: immunoSEQ multiplex PCR; the TCRdb copy retains only in-frame clones and omits some. The repertoire holds about 9,000 clones, with around 43% as singletons. The sample taken for sequencing was gut tissue. The receptors stem from a female BALB/c mouse given C57BL/6 T cells with graft-versus-host disease after an allogeneic hematopoietic cell transplant.

This clone was recorded only once. Gene names denote mouse genes. Read sequence stops 1 residue before the CDR3 end, and the germline J gene provides the missing end. The chain joins TRBV15 to TRBJ2-4, with D perhaps matching TRBD1 (5 bases). This CDR3 comprises 14 residues. V was pared by 5 bases and J by 0 bases, with 9 bases between. The germline V gene encodes CDR1 SGHND and CDR2 FRSKSL. CDR3 bases read: TGTGCCAGCAGTCTCACAGGTAGTCAAAACACCTTGTAC. Amino acid sequence: CASSLTGSQNTLY. The complete CDR3 sequence is CASSLTGSQNTLYF.

This clone is medium-sized in the sample. Each gene name is a mouse one. The sequenced CDR3 bases are TGTGCCAGCAGCCAAGGGCTGGGGGGGCGAGAACAGTAC. Protein: CASSQGLGGREQY. The whole CDR3 reads CASSQGLGGREQYF. V gene TRBV5 combines with J gene TRBJ2-7, with 10 bases fitting TRBD2. The sequence runs out 1 residue before the end of the CDR3; the remainder is reconstructed from the germline J gene. After removal of 1 base from V and 7 bases from J, the junction contained 4 bases not matched to a gene. Per the germline V gene, CDR1 is LGHNA and CDR2 is YNLKQL (reference sequence). The CDR3 is 14 amino acids.

This clone occurred a few times. Gene names refer to mouse genes. The read ends 1 residue shy of where the CDR3 ends; the end is completed using the germline J gene. V gene TRBV2 combines with J gene TRBJ2-7; a possible D gene is TRBD1 (6 bases). Germline V gene sequence: CDR1 LGHNA, CDR2 YSYQKL. V shed 3 bases and J shed 4 bases, with 10 bases lying between them. The CDR3 consists of 13 residues. The CDR3 DNA, read in part, is TGTGCCAGCAGCCATTGGGACACATATGAACAGTAC. Amino acids: CASSHWDTYEQY. The entire CDR3 sequence reads CASSHWDTYEQYF.

Points on this clone: Mouse names are used for the genes. Sequencing ends 1 residue short of the CDR3 end; the germline J gene provides the rest. The V call is TRBV5, the J call TRBJ1-1, with 7 bases identical to TRBD1. CDR3 length equals 14 residues. Trimming at V came to 4 bases and at J to 5 bases, leaving 7 bases not matched to a gene. Germline loops: CDR1 LGHNA, CDR2 YNLKQL (reference sequence). The CDR3 region is CASSPRDRKTEVFF. Incomplete CDR3 DNA: TGTGCCAGCAGCCCTCGGGACAGAAAGACAGAAGTCTTC.

This clone was counted only a few times. Gene names follow the mouse nomenclature. Partial CDR3 DNA: TGTGCCAGCAGTTTCTCCCCAAACACAGAAGTCTTC. Its translation: CASSFSPNTEVF. In full, the CDR3 reads CASSFSPNTEVFF. The chain carries TRBV14 and TRBJ1-1; D not resolved. The read stops 1 residue short of the end of the CDR3; the missing end is completed from the germline J gene. This CDR3 is built from 13 residues. The V end lost 0 bases, the J end lost 0 bases, and 3 bases lay between the germline ends. Germline V gives CDR1 SGHDT, CDR2 FRDEAV.

This clone has a handful of counts. Mouse gene names apply. The read comes to an end 1 residue before the CDR3 does, leaving the germline J gene to fill in the end. The V call is TRBV26, the J call TRBJ2-1, with D unclear. Germline lookup yields CDR1 KGHPV and CDR2 FQNQEV (reference sequence). V dropped 2 bases and J dropped 4 bases, with 3 bases sitting between them. The CDR3 loop spans 12 amino acids. CDR3 sequence reads: CASSLKYAEQFF. The DNA read from the CDR3 is TGTGCCAGCAGTCTGAAGTATGCTGAGCAGTTC.

This clone was picked up a small number of times. The gene names given are mouse names. The observed sequence ends 1 residue before the CDR3 terminus, with the missing tail filled in from the germline J gene. The V call is TRBV13-1, the J call TRBJ2-2; maybe TRBD1 (5 bases). The CDR3 consists of 14 residues. Trimming left V 2 bases short and J 1 base short, with 6 bases between. Germline V gene lookup returns CDR1 NSHNY and CDR2 SYGAGN. The covered CDR3 bases are TGTGCCAGCAGTGAAGGGGTAAACACCGGGCAGCTCTAC. Residues: CASSEGVNTGQLY. The whole CDR3 protein reads CASSEGVNTGQLYF.

This clone was detected once. The gene names given are mouse names. Sequencing ends 1 residue short of the CDR3 end; the germline J gene provides the rest. The V gene is TRBV5, the J gene TRBJ1-6; D ambiguous. TRBJ1-6 has ORF status, its function being uncertain. CDR1 is LGHNA and CDR2 is YNLKQL in the germline V gene (reference sequence). The CDR3 has 14 amino acids. V was shortened by 0 bases and J by 7 bases, with 7 bases between the two germline ends. Incomplete CDR3 DNA: TGTGCCAGCAGCCAAGAGAGACAAAATTCGCCCCTCTAC. This sequence encodes CASSQERQNSPLY. The entire CDR3 reads CASSQERQNSPLYF.

A note on this clone: Each gene name is a mouse one. Sequencing ends 1 residue short of the CDR3 end; the germline J gene provides the rest. V gene TRBV15 combines with J gene TRBJ1-1; D call uncertain. Trimming took 5 bases from V and 0 from J, leaving 4 bases between them. This CDR3 is 12 amino acids long. Germline CDR1 and CDR2: SGHND and FRSKSL. This CDR3 is CASSTANTEVFF. The sequenced CDR3 bases are TGTGCCAGCAGTACAGCAAACACAGAAGTCTTC.

Turning to this clone: Gene and germline names: mouse. The CDR3: CASSQAGQGTETLYF. The part of the CDR3 DNA that was read is TGTGCCAGCAGCCAAGCGGGACAGGGGACAGAAACGCTGTAT. The chain employs TRBV5 and TRBJ2-3; 10 bases agree with TRBD1. Read data end 1 residue before the CDR3 end; the end is taken from the germline J gene. Germline CDR1 reads LGHNA; CDR2 reads YNLKQL (reference sequence). There are 15 residues in the CDR3. V shed 1 base and J 4 bases; nucleotides not matched to a gene: 2.

With regard to this clone: Germline and genes here are mouse. The read terminates 1 residue before the CDR3 end, so the remaining end is supplied by the germline J gene. The chain is built from TRBV26 and TRBJ1-1; no reliable D call. The CDR3 spans 13 residues. Trimming removed 2 bases from V and 0 bases from J, with 4 bases in between. Germline lookup yields CDR1 KGHPV and CDR2 FQNQEV (reference sequence). The CDR3 DNA, read in part, is TGTGCCAGCAGTCTGGAAGCAAACACAGAAGTCTTC. It specifies CASSLEANTEVF. The entire CDR3 is CASSLEANTEVFF.

By sample fraction, this clone is medium-sized. Gene names and germline match the mouse. The covered CDR3 bases are TGTGCCAGCAGTCTTAGGGGGCGGAACGAACAGTAC. Residues: CASSLRGRNEQY. The whole CDR3 sequence reads CASSLRGRNEQYF. The chain employs TRBV26 and TRBJ2-7, with a weak D call TRBD1 (7 bases). The read ends 1 residue early relative to the CDR3; the germline J gene fills the gap. The CDR3 loop spans 13 amino acids. Germline CDR1 KGHPV, CDR2 FQNQEV (reference sequence). The germline V and J ends were trimmed by 3 bases and 7 bases, with 13 bases remaining between them.

Note on this clone: Gene names refer to mouse genes. The DNA ends 1 residue before the CDR3 does, and the rest of the CDR3 is filled in from the germline J gene. The rearrangement joins TRBV3 to TRBJ2-7, with unresolved D. V was pared by 8 bases and J by 3 bases, with 14 bases between. CDR1 SNHLY and CDR2 FYNGKV come from the germline V gene (reference sequence). The CDR3 totals 13 residues. The sequenced CDR3 bases are TGTGCCAGCTCACCCGGGAGTTTCTATGAACAGTAC. Translation gives CASSPGSFYEQY. The full CDR3 is CASSPGSFYEQYF.

This clone was observed a handful of times. The genes and germline here are from mouse. Coverage ceases 1 residue before the CDR3 finishes, and the germline J gene fills in the end. V usage is TRBV3 and J usage is TRBJ2-3, with D possibly being TRBD1 or TRBD2 (5 bases each). V dropped 2 bases and J dropped 6 bases, with 9 bases sitting between them. Germline values: CDR1 SNHLY, CDR2 FYNGKV (reference sequence). The CDR3 runs to 13 residues. The CDR3 loop reads CASSLSGLETLYF. Incomplete CDR3 DNA: TGTGCCAGCAGCTTATCGGGGCTCGAAACGCTGTAT. Combining the CDR3 with reference TRBV3 and TRBJ2-3 gives the whole variable domain GPKVLQIPSHQIIDMGQMVTLNCDPVSNHLYFYWYKQILGQQMEFLVNFYNGKVMEKSKLFKDQFSVERPDGSYFTLKIQPTALEDSAVYFCASSLSGLETLYFGSGTRLTVL.

Comment on this clone: Gene names are mouse gene names. The sequenced fragment ends 1 residue before the CDR3 boundary, so the rest is inferred from the germline J gene. The chain links TRBV5 to TRBJ2-5, with 8 bases aligning to TRBD2. The V gene's germline CDR1 is LGHNA and CDR2 YNLKQL (reference sequence). The CDR3 contains 14 residues. V dropped 0 bases and J dropped 4; count of bases not matched to a gene: 0. The CDR3 bases that were read are TGTGCCAGCAGCCAAGAGGACTGGGAAGACACCCAGTAC. Protein: CASSQEDWEDTQY. The complete CDR3 reads CASSQEDWEDTQYF.

This clone was detected a few times. The gene names given are mouse names. CDR3 residues: CASSRGAGGPYEQYF. CDR3 bases read: TGTGCTAGCAGTAGAGGGGCAGGGGGCCCCTATGAACAGTAC. This chain uses TRBV17 with TRBJ2-7; 8 nucleotides line up with TRBD1. Read coverage stops 1 residue before the CDR3 terminus; the germline J gene supplies the remainder. The CDR3 totals 15 residues. Germline V gene lookup returns CDR1 MNHDT and CDR2 YYDKIL. V was clipped by 1 base and J by 2 bases; unmatched bases: 4. The complete variable domain, with remaining parts taken from reference TRBV17 and TRBJ2-7, reads DTTVKQNPRYKLARVGKPVNLICSQTMNHDTMYWYQKKPNQAPKLLLFYYDKILNREADTFEKFQSSRPNNSFCSLYIGSAGLEYSAMYLCASSRGAGGPYEQYFGPGTRLTVL.

As concerns this clone: Gene names refer to mouse genes. Coverage ceases 1 residue before the CDR3 finishes, and the germline J gene fills in the end. The chain uses TRBV26 and TRBJ2-4; the D call may be TRBD1 or TRBD2 (5 bases each). Trimming left V 4 bases short and J 2 bases short, with 7 bases between. Germline V gives CDR1 KGHPV, CDR2 FQNQEV (reference sequence). The length of the CDR3 is 13 residues. CDR3 in amino acids: CASSPGPQNTLYF. The DNA read from the CDR3 is TGTGCCAGCAGTCCGGGACCTCAAAACACCTTGTAC.